This TCR beta chain is from a study of cytomegalovirus exposure and HLA in healthy donors. Study-level background: A later analysis reported the same platform for the 120 validation repertoires and the roughly 630 first-cohort repertoires.

This CDR3 is 15 amino acids long. The germline gives CDR1 MNHNY, CDR2 SVGAGI (reference sequence). Trimming left V 1 base short and J 5 bases short, with 12 bases between. TCRdb's table, derived via immunoSEQ multiplex PCR, lists solely in-frame clones and lacks some. The table shows some 240,000 clones, with approximately 87% occurring only once. Material: PBMCs. The clonotype comes from a woman under 30 in good health and CMV-seronegative. The chain couples TRBV6-6 to TRBJ2-1; the D gene is possibly TRBD2 (5 bases). The CDR3 sequence is CASSYFVGLHNEQFF. CDR3 sequence (DNA): TGTGCCAGCAGTTACTTCGTTGGACTTCACAATGAGCAGTTCTTC.